The clone carrying this TCR beta chain was detected ten times or more. This specimen belongs to a study of T cells after yellow fever vaccination. The TCR cDNA carried a universal primer site and UMIs from 5'RACE template switching. TCRdb reprocessed the 5' RACE reads via MiXCR and lists one record per CDR3 protein. This repertoire shows about 140,000 distinct CDR3 sequences, around 7.7% found once; its top ten account for about 0.73%. V was clipped by 6 bases and J by 6 bases, with 19 bases between them. The CDR3 consists of 15 residues. V gene TRBV12-3 or TRBV12-4 combines with J gene TRBJ2-3, with D perhaps matching TRBD1 or TRBD2 (5 bases each). This clonotype originated in a young man who received the YFV17D yellow fever vaccine. Material: CD4+ T cells sorted from PBMCs, obtained 5 days after the yellow fever booster vaccination. CDR3 DNA: TGTGCCAGCAGGCCTCGGGGCGGGCTAGGGGATACGCAGTATTTT. Protein: CASRPRGGLGDTQYF.